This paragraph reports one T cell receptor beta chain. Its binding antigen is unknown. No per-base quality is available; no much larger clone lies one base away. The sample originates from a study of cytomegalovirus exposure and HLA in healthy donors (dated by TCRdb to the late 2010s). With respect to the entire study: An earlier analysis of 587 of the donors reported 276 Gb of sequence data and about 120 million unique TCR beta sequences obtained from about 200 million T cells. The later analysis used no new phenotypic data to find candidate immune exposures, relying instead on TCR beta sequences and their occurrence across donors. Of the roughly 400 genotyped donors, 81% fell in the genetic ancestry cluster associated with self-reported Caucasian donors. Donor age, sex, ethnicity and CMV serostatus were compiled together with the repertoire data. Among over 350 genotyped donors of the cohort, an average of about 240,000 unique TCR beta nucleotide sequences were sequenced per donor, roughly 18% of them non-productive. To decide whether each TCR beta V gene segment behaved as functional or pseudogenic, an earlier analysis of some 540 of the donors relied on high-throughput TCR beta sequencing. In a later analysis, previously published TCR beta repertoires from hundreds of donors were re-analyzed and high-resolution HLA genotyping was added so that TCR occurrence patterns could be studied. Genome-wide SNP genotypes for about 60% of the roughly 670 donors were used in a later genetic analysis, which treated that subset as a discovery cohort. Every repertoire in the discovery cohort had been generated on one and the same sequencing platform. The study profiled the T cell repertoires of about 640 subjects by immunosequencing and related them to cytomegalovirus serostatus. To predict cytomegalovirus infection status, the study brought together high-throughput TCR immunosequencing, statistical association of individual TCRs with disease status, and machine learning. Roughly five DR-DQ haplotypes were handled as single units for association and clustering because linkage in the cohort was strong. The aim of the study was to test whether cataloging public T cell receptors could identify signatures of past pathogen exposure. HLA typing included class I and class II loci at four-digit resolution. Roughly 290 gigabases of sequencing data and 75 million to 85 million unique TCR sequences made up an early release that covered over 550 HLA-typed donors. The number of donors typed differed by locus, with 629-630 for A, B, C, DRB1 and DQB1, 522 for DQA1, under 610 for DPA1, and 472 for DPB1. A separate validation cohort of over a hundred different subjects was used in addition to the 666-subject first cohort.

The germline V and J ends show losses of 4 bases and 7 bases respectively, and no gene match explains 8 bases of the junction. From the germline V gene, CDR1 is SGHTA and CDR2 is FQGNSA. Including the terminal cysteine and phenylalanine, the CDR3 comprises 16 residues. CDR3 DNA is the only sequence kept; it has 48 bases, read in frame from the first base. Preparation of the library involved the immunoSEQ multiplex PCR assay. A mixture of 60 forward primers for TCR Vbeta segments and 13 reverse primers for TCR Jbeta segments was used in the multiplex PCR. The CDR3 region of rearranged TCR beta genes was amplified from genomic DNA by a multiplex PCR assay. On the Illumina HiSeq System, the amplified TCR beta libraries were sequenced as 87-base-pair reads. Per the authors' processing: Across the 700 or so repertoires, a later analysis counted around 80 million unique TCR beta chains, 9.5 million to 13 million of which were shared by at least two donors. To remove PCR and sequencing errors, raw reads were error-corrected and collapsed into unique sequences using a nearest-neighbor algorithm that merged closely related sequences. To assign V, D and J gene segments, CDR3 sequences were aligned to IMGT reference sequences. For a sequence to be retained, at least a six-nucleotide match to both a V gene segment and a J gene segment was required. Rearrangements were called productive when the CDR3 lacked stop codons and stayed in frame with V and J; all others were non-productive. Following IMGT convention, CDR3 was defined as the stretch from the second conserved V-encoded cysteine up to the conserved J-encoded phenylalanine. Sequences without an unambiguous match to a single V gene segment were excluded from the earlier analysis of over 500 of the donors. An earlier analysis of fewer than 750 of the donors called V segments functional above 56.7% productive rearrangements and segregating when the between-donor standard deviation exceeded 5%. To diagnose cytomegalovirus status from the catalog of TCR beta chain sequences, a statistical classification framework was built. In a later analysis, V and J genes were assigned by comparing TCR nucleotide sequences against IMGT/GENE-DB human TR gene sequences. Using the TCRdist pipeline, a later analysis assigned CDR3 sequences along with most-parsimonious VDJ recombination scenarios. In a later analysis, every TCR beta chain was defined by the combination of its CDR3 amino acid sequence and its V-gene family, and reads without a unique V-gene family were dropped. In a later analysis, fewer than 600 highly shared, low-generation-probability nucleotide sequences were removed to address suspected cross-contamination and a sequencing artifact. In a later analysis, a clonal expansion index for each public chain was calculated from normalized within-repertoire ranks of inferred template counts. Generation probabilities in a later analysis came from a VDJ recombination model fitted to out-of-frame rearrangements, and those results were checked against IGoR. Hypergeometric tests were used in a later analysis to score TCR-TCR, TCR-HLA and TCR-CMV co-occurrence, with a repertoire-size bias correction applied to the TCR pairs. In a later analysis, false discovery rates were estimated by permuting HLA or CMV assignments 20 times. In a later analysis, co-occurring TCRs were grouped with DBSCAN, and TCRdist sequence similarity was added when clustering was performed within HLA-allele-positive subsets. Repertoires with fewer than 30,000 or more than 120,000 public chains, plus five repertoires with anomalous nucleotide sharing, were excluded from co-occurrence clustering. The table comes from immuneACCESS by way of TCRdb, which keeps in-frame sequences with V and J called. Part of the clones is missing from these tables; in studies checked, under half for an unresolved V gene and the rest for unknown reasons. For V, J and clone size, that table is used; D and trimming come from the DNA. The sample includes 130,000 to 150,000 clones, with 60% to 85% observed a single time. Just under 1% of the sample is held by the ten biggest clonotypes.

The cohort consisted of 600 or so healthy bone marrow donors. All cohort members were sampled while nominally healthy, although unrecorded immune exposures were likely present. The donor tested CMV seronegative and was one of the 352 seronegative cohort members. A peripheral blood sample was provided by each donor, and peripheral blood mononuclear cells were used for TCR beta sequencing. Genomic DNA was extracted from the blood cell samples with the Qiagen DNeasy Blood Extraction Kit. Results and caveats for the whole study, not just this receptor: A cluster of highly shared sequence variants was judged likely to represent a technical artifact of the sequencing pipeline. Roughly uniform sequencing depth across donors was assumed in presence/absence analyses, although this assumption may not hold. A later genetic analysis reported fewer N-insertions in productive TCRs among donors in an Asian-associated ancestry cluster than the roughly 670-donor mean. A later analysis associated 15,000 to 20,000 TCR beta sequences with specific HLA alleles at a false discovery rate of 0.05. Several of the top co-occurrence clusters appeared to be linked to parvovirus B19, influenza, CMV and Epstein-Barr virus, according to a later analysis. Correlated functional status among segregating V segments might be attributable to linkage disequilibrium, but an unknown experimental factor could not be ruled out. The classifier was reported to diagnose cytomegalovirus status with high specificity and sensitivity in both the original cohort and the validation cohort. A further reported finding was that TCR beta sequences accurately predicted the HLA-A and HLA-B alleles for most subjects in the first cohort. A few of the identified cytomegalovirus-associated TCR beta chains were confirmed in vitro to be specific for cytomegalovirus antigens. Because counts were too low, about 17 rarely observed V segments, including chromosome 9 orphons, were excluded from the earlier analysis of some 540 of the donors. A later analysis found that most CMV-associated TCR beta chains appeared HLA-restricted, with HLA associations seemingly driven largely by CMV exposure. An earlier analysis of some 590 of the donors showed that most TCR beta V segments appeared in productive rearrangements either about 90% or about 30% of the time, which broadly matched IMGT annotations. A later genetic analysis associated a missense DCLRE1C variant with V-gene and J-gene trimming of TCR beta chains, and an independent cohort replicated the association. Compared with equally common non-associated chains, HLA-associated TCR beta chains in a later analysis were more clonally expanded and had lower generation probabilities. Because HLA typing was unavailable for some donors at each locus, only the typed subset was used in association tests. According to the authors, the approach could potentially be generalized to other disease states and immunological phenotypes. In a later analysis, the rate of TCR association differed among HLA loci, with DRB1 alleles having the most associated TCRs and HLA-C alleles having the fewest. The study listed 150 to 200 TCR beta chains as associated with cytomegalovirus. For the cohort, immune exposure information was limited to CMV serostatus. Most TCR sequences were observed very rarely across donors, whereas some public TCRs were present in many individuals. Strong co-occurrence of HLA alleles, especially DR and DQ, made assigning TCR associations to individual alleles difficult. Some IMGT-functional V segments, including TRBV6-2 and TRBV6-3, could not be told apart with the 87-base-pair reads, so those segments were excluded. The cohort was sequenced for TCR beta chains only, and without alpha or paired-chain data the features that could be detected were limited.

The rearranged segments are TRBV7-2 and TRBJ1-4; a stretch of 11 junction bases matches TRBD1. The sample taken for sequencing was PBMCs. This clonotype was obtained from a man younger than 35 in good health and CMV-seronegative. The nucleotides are TGTGCCAGCAGCTCGGACAGGGGGCGCGTTATTGAAAAACTGTTTTTT. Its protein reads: CASSSDRGRVIEKLFF. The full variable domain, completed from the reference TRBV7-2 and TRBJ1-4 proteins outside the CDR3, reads GAGVSQSPSNKVTEKGKDVELRCDPISGHTALYWYRQSLGQGLEFLIYFQGNSAPDKSGLPSDRFSAERTGGSVSTLTIQRTQQEDSAVYLCASSSDRGRVIEKLFFGSGTQLSVL.